A single sample is the source of the 32 T cell receptor beta chains below, sequenced in a study of cytomegalovirus exposure and HLA in healthy donors. The assay was immunoSEQ multiplex PCR, and TCRdb's table has in-frame clones only and misses some. The repertoire holds about 220,000 clones, with approximately 80% as singletons. Specimen: PBMCs. These receptors were taken from a woman in her 30s in good health and CMV-seropositive.

The chain recombines TRBV7-6 with TRBJ1-5; D perhaps matches TRBD1 (6 bases). The V gene lost 5 bases and the J gene lost 6 bases, with 14 bases spanning the gap. Germline V CDR1 and CDR2: SGHVS, FNYEAQ. The CDR3 consists of 14 residues. The CDR3 sequence is CASSKGGSFQPQHF. In DNA form, the CDR3 reads TGTGCCAGCAGCAAGGGGGGGAGTTTTCAGCCCCAGCATTTT.

This sequence joins TRBV30 and TRBJ2-1; D gene ambiguous. This CDR3 region has 11 residues. CDR1 and CDR2 from the germline V gene are GTSNPN and SVGIG (reference sequence). V was pared by 8 bases and J by 2 bases, with 7 bases between. CDR3 protein: CATRTYNEQFF. DNA for the CDR3: TGTGCCACCCGAACCTACAATGAGCAGTTCTTC.

The chain couples TRBV13 to TRBJ2-7; no firm D call. Germline V gene sequence: CDR1 PRHDT, CDR2 FYEKMQ (reference sequence). V lost 0 bases to trimming and J lost 3 bases, with 3 bases between them. The CDR3 extends over 12 amino acids. This CDR3 reads CASSLGRYEQYF. In DNA form, the CDR3 reads TGTGCCAGCAGCTTAGGGCGCTACGAGCAGTACTTC.

The rearrangement links TRBV30 to TRBJ2-4; D not resolved. The germline V and J ends were trimmed by 1 base and 6 bases, with 10 bases remaining between them. Germline loops: CDR1 GTSNPN, CDR2 SVGIG (reference sequence). The CDR3 is made up of 13 amino acids. CDR3 amino acids: CAWSEAVPNIQYF. CDR3 nucleotides: TGTGCCTGGAGTGAGGCAGTACCAAACATTCAGTACTTC.

Here the CDR3 DNA reads TGTGCCAGCAGCTTGTTATGGGGACCCTACGAGCAGTACTTC. Its protein product is CASSLLWGPYEQYF. This sequence joins TRBV5-6 and TRBJ2-7; D could derive from TRBD1 or TRBD2 (5 bases each). The length of the CDR3 is 14 residues. Per the germline V gene, CDR1 is SGHDT and CDR2 is YYEEEE. V was cut by 1 base and J by 2 bases, with 10 bases left in between.

V and J are TRBV19 and TRBJ2-1; tentatively, D is TRBD1 (5 bases). Between the trimmed V and J ends, which lost 6 bases and 4 bases, there was a span of 13 bases. The CDR3 is 14 amino acids. Per the germline V gene, CDR1 is LNHDA and CDR2 is SQIVND (reference sequence). The DNA of the CDR3 is TGTGCCAGTAGGCAGGGTTCCACATACAATGAGCAGTTCTTC. This gives the protein CASRQGSTYNEQFF.

The V gene is TRBV5-1, the J gene TRBJ2-1; the D is unclear. The V gene lost 2 bases and the J gene lost 4 bases, with 7 bases spanning the gap. Germline CDR1 and CDR2: SGHRS and YFSETQ. This CDR3 has 13 amino acids. The CDR3 DNA sequence: TGCGCCAGCAGCTTTCAGCAGTACAATGAGCAGTTCTTC. As protein: CASSFQQYNEQFF.

This clone was seen just once. The J gene is TRBJ2-1, the V gene TRBV10-3, with TRBD2 matching over 11 bases. This CDR3 region has 14 residues. The V gene's germline CDR1 is ENHRY and CDR2 SYGVKD. J lost 5 bases, V lost 6 bases, and 3 bases had no gene match. CDR3 protein: CAIRLAGANNEQFF. The CDR3 nucleotides read TGTGCCATCAGACTAGCGGGAGCCAACAATGAGCAGTTCTTC.

The chain combines TRBV4-3 with TRBJ2-1; TRBD2 aligns across 9 bases. The CDR3 loop spans 17 amino acids. V dropped 0 bases and J dropped 2; count of bases not matched to a gene: 5. Germline-derived CDR1 and CDR2 are LGHNA and YSLEER. The CDR3 DNA is TGCGCCAGCAGCCAAGAATGGGCGGGAGGGCCCTACAATGAGCAGTTCTTC. Protein sequence: CASSQEWAGGPYNEQFF.

V gene TRBV25-1 combines with J gene TRBJ2-7, with TRBD1 matching over 7 bases. Trimming at V came to 3 bases and at J to 0 bases, leaving 8 bases not matched to a gene. Germline-derived CDR1 and CDR2 are MGHDK and SYGVNS. The CDR3 sequence is 16 residues long. CDR3 DNA: TGTGCCAGCAGTGACTTCGGAAGGGACAGCTCCTACGAGCAGTACTTC. As protein: CASSDFGRDSSYEQYF.

The chain is built from TRBV4-1 and TRBJ2-5, with D perhaps matching TRBD2 (5 bases). With 3 bases removed from V and 3 bases from J, the gap between germline ends came to 11 bases. Germline-derived CDR1 and CDR2 are MGHRA and YSYEKL. This CDR3 has 14 residues. CDR3 nucleotide sequence: TGCGCCAGCAGCCACACGGACGGGGAAGAGACCCAGTACTTC. It is translated as CASSHTDGEETQYF.

The V call is TRBV6-6, the J call TRBJ2-7; 7 bases map to TRBD1. Germline trimming cut 2 bases from V and 3 bases from J; bases unmatched to any gene: 10. Per germline, CDR1 MNHNY and CDR2 SVGAGI (reference sequence). The CDR3 runs 16 residues. The DNA for the CDR3 is TGTGCCAGCAGTTACGGCCCGGGACAGAAAGACTACGAGCAGTACTTC. As protein: CASSYGPGQKDYEQYF.

The V call is TRBV10-2, the J call TRBJ2-7; TRBD1 matches 11 bases. Unmatched junction bases numbered 4, after V lost 4 bases and J lost 5 bases. The germline V gene has CDR1 WSHSY and CDR2 SAAADI. CDR3 length: 14 amino acids. The CDR3 sequence is CASSGDRGSDEQYF. The CDR3 DNA is TGCGCCAGCAGTGGGGACAGGGGGTCTGACGAGCAGTACTTC.

Notes on this clone: One end of the junction is discordant with germline, which a read error may explain. CDR3 DNA: TGTGCCAGAAGCTCCAATAGCGGGGAGAACGCCGGGGAGCTGTTTTTT. It encodes CARSSNSGENAGELFF. The V call is TRBV5-3, the J call TRBJ2-2; 8 bases are a match to TRBD2. TRBV5-3 is noted as an ORF with a role that remains uncertain. This CDR3 has 16 residues.

CDR3 DNA: TGTGCCAGCAGTTTAACCCCGCGGCAGGGCCCCTACAATGAGCAGTTCTTC. Translated: CASSLTPRQGPYNEQFF. The J gene is TRBJ2-1, the V gene TRBV27, with TRBD1 as a possible D gene (5 bases). Per germline, CDR1 MNHEY and CDR2 SMNVEV (reference sequence). The V gene lost 2 bases and the J gene lost 2 bases, with 16 bases spanning the gap. This CDR3 is 17 amino acids long.

The gene calls are TRBV4-1 and TRBJ1-2; 7 bases are shared with TRBD1. The CDR3 runs 15 residues. Germline CDR1 is MGHRA and CDR2 is YSYEKL. Losses at the gene ends were 2 bases for V and 5 bases for J; bases not matched to a gene: 8. As DNA, the CDR3 is TGCGCCAGCAGCCAAACCTGGCAGGGACAGTATGGCTACACCTTC. This gives the protein CASSQTWQGQYGYTF.

This clone was seen once. The chain joins TRBV30 to TRBJ1-2; 9 positions agree with TRBD1. The CDR3 is 16 residues long. V trimming: 3 bases; J trimming: 4 bases; junction bases outside the gene matches: 12. Germline-derived CDR1 and CDR2 are GTSNPN and SVGIG (reference sequence). Here the CDR3 DNA reads TGTGCCTGGAGACTTGGGTGGGGACAGGGTTTCTATGGCTACACCTTC. Protein: CAWRLGWGQGFYGYTF.

The chain carries TRBV27 and TRBJ1-1; 8 nucleotides match TRBD1. The J segment lost 4 bases and the V segment lost 5 bases, leaving 3 bases of the junction unmatched. CDR1 and CDR2 from the germline V gene are MNHEY and SMNVEV (reference sequence). This CDR3 spans 13 amino acids. The CDR3 nucleotides are TGTGCCAGCAGTACTACAGGGGGCACTGAAGCTTTCTTT. The encoded protein is CASSTTGGTEAFF.

The chain has TRBV27 and TRBJ1-2; 8 nucleotides agree with TRBD1. The CDR3 has 15 residues. V lost 6 bases and J lost 5; bases outside the gene matches: 11. Germline-derived CDR1 and CDR2 are MNHEY and SMNVEV (reference sequence). CDR3 sequence reads: CASSLIGDRIYGYTF. In DNA form, the CDR3 reads TGTGCCAGCAGCCTCATAGGGGACAGGATATATGGCTACACCTTC.

V and J are TRBV30 and TRBJ2-6; D is possibly TRBD2 (6 bases). This CDR3 is built from 16 residues. CDR1 GTSNPN and CDR2 SVGIG come from the germline V gene (reference sequence). The germline V and J ends were trimmed by 4 bases and 0 bases, with 13 bases remaining between them. CDR3 in amino acids: CAWTTGLSSGANVLTF. In DNA form, the CDR3 reads TGTGCCTGGACCACGGGACTTAGCTCTGGGGCCAACGTCCTGACTTTC.

V gene TRBV5-1 combines with J gene TRBJ1-1, with TRBD1 identical over 8 bases. The ends lost 4 bases at V and 4 bases at J; junction bases unmatched: 6. Germline V gene data show CDR1 as SGHRS and CDR2 as YFSETQ. The CDR3 length is 14 residues. In DNA form, the CDR3 reads TGCGCCAGCAGCGGTGGACAGGGCATCACTGAAGCTTTCTTT. This encodes CASSGGQGITEAFF.

The rearrangement joins TRBV7-8 to TRBJ1-2, with TRBD1 as a possible D gene (5 bases). The germline CDR1 and CDR2 sequences are SGHVS and FQNEAQ. The V end was cut by 5 bases, the J end by 4 bases, with 20 bases between. The length of the CDR3 is 16 residues. The CDR3 here is CASSPEGRRFPYGYTF. In DNA, the CDR3 is TGTGCCAGCAGCCCTGAGGGACGCCGCTTCCCCTATGGCTACACCTTC.

The rearrangement links TRBV11-3 to TRBJ1-4; D ambiguous. Germline V gives CDR1 SGHNT, CDR2 YENEEA. The CDR3 extends over 12 amino acids. The chain's CDR3 is CVKSGWKEKLFF. The DNA of the CDR3 is TGTGTCAAGTCGGGGTGGAAGGAAAAACTGTTTTTT.

The chain carries TRBV27 and TRBJ1-2, with 7 bases lining up with TRBD1. V shed 6 bases, J shed 8 bases, and the junction held 18 bases outside the gene matches. The V gene's germline CDR1 is MNHEY and CDR2 SMNVEV (reference sequence). The CDR3 length is 16 residues. The CDR3 sequence: CASSSSLAGGRGGYTF. The CDR3 coding sequence is TGTGCCAGCAGCTCCTCACTCGCAGGGGGGCGCGGGGGCTACACCTTC.

The table lists this clone with a few counts. As DNA, the CDR3 is TGTGCCATCAGTGATCCGGGACAGGCCCTGGACGAGCAGTACTTC. It is translated as CAISDPGQALDEQYF. V gene TRBV10-3 combines with J gene TRBJ2-7; 8 nucleotides match TRBD1. The V segment lost 3 bases and the J segment 5 bases; nucleotides outside the gene matches: 9. This CDR3 region has 15 residues. Germline V lookup: CDR1 ENHRY, CDR2 SYGVKD.

Concerning this clone itself: This same CDR3 is encoded by further DNA sequences in the sample. The chain couples TRBV5-1 to TRBJ1-1, with D uncertain. CDR3 size: 14 residues. The germline CDR1 and CDR2 sequences are SGHRS and YFSETQ. V was pared by 0 bases and J by 1 base, with 7 bases between. This chain's CDR3 is CASSLVPPNTEAFF. Here the CDR3 DNA reads TGCGCCAGCAGCTTGGTTCCTCCGAACACTGAAGCTTTCTTT.

The chain combines TRBV10-1 with TRBJ2-7, with 14 bases matching TRBD2. The CDR3 contains 16 residues. V was clipped by 0 bases and J by 3 bases; unmatched bases: 1. CDR1 is WNHNN, CDR2 SYGVQD, per germline (reference sequence). The chain's CDR3 is CASSESGLAGDYEQYF. The CDR3 nucleotides read TGCGCCAGCAGTGAGTCGGGACTAGCGGGAGACTACGAGCAGTACTTC.

V and J are TRBV6-5 and TRBJ1-2; a possible D gene is TRBD1 (5 bases). Trimming removed 5 bases at V and 3 bases at J, with 10 bases between. This CDR3 contains 13 residues. CDR1 and CDR2 from the germline V gene are MNHEY and SVGAGI. The CDR3, as DNA: TGTGCCAGCAGTCGGGACGGATACTATGGCTACACCTTC. Protein product: CASSRDGYYGYTF.

This clone was seen ten or more times. The chain joins TRBV18 to TRBJ1-5; D gene unclear. V was shortened by 1 base and J by 7 bases, with 11 bases between the two germline ends. The CDR3 spans 14 residues. Germline loops: CDR1 KGHSH, CDR2 LQKENI. Written as DNA, the CDR3 is TGTGCCAGCTCACCACTGGGAGGTGGACAGCCCCAGCATTTT. It is translated as CASSPLGGGQPQHF. The whole variable domain, remainder taken from reference TRBV18 and TRBJ1-5, is NAGVMQNPRHLVRRRGQEARLRCSPMKGHSHVYWYRQLPEEGLKFMVYLQKENIIDESGMPKERFSAEFPKEGPSILRIQQVVRGDSAAYFCASSPLGGGQPQHFGDGTRLSIL.

The chain joins TRBV10-3 to TRBJ2-1, with D maybe TRBD2 (6 bases). V was clipped by 0 bases and J by 8 bases, with 17 bases between them. There are 16 residues in the CDR3. Germline assignment: CDR1 ENHRY and CDR2 SYGVKD. The CDR3 DNA follows: TGTGCCATCAGTGAGTCAGTAGCGGACCACTTGTATGAGCAGTTCTTC. Translation: CAISESVADHLYEQFF.

The DNA of the CDR3 is TGTGCCAGCAGTTTGACTAGAGCGTCGTCTTTGGCTCCAACGCAGTATTTT. This gives the protein CASSLTRASSLAPTQYF. The V gene is TRBV27, the J gene TRBJ2-3; TRBD2 might be the D (6 bases). V lost 3 bases, J lost 9 bases, and 25 bases lay in between. The germline V gene encodes CDR1 MNHEY and CDR2 SMNVEV (reference sequence). The CDR3 totals 17 residues.

This chain uses TRBV27 with TRBJ2-5; 10 bases align to TRBD1. The germline CDR1 and CDR2 sequences are MNHEY and SMNVEV (reference sequence). This CDR3 is 13 amino acids long. V shed 6 bases and J 6 bases; nucleotides not matched to a gene: 4. The CDR3 reads CASSPDRGKTQYF. The CDR3 DNA is TGTGCCAGCAGCCCGGACAGGGGGAAGACCCAGTACTTC.